These 3 T cell receptor beta chains came from one sample sequenced in a study of cytomegalovirus exposure and HLA in healthy donors. PCR involved 60 Vbeta and 13 Jbeta primers. Using immunoSEQ multiplex PCR, the repertoire was profiled, and TCRdb retains in-frame clones only, with some absent. In all, the sample yields over 200,000 clones. The sequenced material came from PBMCs. These receptors were obtained from a young woman in good health and CMV-seropositive.

V and J are TRBV19 and TRBJ2-7, with TRBD1 matching 7 bases. The CDR3 totals 17 residues. The V gene end was trimmed by 1 base and the J gene end by 1 base; junction bases not matched to a gene: 10. Germline-derived CDR1 and CDR2 are LNHDA and SQIVND (reference sequence). CDR3 residues: CASSIARSGTVSYEQYF. DNA for the CDR3: TGTGCCAGTAGTATAGCGAGGTCCGGGACAGTTTCCTACGAGCAGTACTTC.

The chain employs TRBV7-9 and TRBJ2-7, with 10 nucleotides matching TRBD1. J was trimmed by 7 bases and V by 5 bases; bases with no gene match: 8. CDR1 SEHNR and CDR2 FQNEAQ come from the germline V gene (reference sequence). This CDR3 comprises 14 residues. CDR3 in amino acids: CASSPGTGAGEQYF. The DNA for the CDR3 is TGTGCCAGCAGCCCTGGGACAGGGGCCGGGGAGCAGTACTTC.

The gene calls are TRBV12-2 and TRBJ2-7; TRBD2, the table's D call, was not compared with the DNA. TRBV12-2 is designated a pseudogene. The CDR3 has 13 amino acids. The DNA for the CDR3 is TGTGCAAGTCGCCCGACCCGGGGTTACGAGCAGTACTTC. Its translation is CASRPTRGYEQYF.